This record concerns one T cell receptor beta chain sequence. What antigen it recognizes has not been identified. No base quality values were provided; no much bigger clone lies one nucleotide off. The CDR3 spans 15 residues, from the cysteine through the phenylalanine. Of all the DNA, just the CDR3 is kept, 45 bases in frame from base 1. V gives up 0 bases and J gives up 2 bases, and the segment between their germline ends measures 6 bases. As encoded in the germline V gene (reference sequence), CDR1 is SGHKS while CDR2 is YYEKEE. This record comes from a study of blood T cell repertoires in COVID-19 (TCRdb year 2020). Background for the entire study: Collaborator samples came from the United States, Italy and Spain and covered acute and convalescent phases of COVID-19. The prospective study material was composed of cDNA or gDNA derived from T cells, B-cell-depleted T cells, or PBMCs. The dataset comprised deeply sampled blood TCRbeta repertoires from subjects exposed to, actively infected with, or recovered from COVID-19. A freely available public database, intended as a resource for researchers studying the immune response to SARS-CoV-2, is where the repertoires were released. The samples were drawn from two sources: the first 160 participants of the ongoing ImmuneRACE study, and about 1,300 subjects contributed by 6 global collaborators. Nearly every sample came with metadata listing a de-identified subject ID, COVID-19 status, age in years and sex. Where available, HLA class I and class II types were obtained from metadata supplied by the sample provider rather than from assay-based typing.

The collaborating institutions used their own protocols to collect whole blood in K2EDTA tubes. Collaborator samples were shipped for TCRbeta analysis as frozen whole blood, isolated PBMCs, or DNA extracted from either sample type. The research as a whole found: How much clinical and demographic metadata was included differed by source and by participant, and the metadata was provided uncurated.

TCRbeta CDR3 regions were amplified from genomic DNA using the immunoSEQ Assay, a bias-controlled multiplex PCR. As for the original processing: The number of nucleated cells in each sample was estimated from the amplification of reference gene primers within the assay. Sequence reads were collapsed and filtered to measure the absolute abundance of every unique TCRbeta CDR3 rearrangement. For each sample, productive Simpson clonality was calculated as the square root of Simpson's diversity index across productive rearrangements. TCRdb mirrors the immuneACCESS table, restricted to in-frame sequences. Some clones are absent from its copies; in checked studies, under half trace to an unresolved V gene, and the reason for the others is unknown. V, J and clone size were drawn from that table, and D and trimming were deduced from the DNA. In this sample the table shows about 150,000 clones, roughly 89% of which occur a single time. Clones ranked in the top ten supply about 0.55% of the sample.

The sequence came from a man aged 50 or older with acute or convalescent COVID-19. The sequencing input was peripheral blood. The rearranged segments are TRBV5-5 and TRBJ2-6, with the D gene not clear enough to name. The CDR3 has the sequence CASSLADAGANVLTF. The DNA sequence is given as TGTGCCAGCAGCTTGGCAGATGCTGGGGCCAACGTCCTGACTTTC.